The 19 T cell receptor beta chains given below trace back to one sample, sequenced in a study of blood T cell repertoires in COVID-19. TCRdb's copy holds only in-frame clones and misses some; the assay was immunoSEQ multiplex PCR. The sample has around 200,000 clones; around 83% are singletons. Sequenced material: peripheral blood. The source is a woman at least 80 years old with acute or convalescent COVID-19.

The chain uses TRBV5-6 and TRBJ2-5; tentatively, D is TRBD1 (6 bases). The germline CDR1 and CDR2 sequences are SGHDT and YYEEEE. There are 14 residues in the CDR3. The V end lost 1 base, the J end lost 5 bases, and 12 bases lay between the germline ends. The CDR3 loop is CASSLLSGVETQYF. In DNA form, the CDR3 reads TGTGCCAGCAGCTTGTTGTCAGGGGTGGAGACCCAGTACTTC.

The chain combines TRBV6-1 with TRBJ1-5, with D hard to call. With 1 base removed from V and 5 bases from J, the gap between germline ends came to 9 bases. Per the germline V gene, CDR1 is MNHNS and CDR2 is SASEGT. The CDR3 contains 14 residues. The DNA for the CDR3 is TGTGCCAGCAGTGAAGGGTACAACGATCAGCCCCAGCATTTT. Amino acids: CASSEGYNDQPQHF.

The rearrangement links TRBV18 to TRBJ1-2; weak D call: TRBD1 (6 bases). Trimming took 2 bases from V and 6 from J, leaving 25 bases between them. Germline V gene sequence: CDR1 KGHSH, CDR2 LQKENI. The CDR3 spans 18 residues. CDR3 sequence (DNA): TGTGCCAGCTCACCAGTCCCCACGAACAGGGATTCCGGAGATGGCTACACCTTC. Protein sequence: CASSPVPTNRDSGDGYTF.

The V gene is TRBV5-5, the J gene TRBJ1-5, with 8 bases fitting TRBD1. Germline V lookup: CDR1 SGHKS, CDR2 YYEKEE (reference sequence). J gave up 7 bases and V 4 bases, and 7 bases lay outside the gene matches. CDR3 size: 14 residues. CDR3 protein: CASSLGQGGQPQHF. CDR3 sequence (DNA): TGTGCCAGCAGCCTCGGACAGGGAGGCCAGCCCCAGCATTTT.

This clone showed up just once. The V gene is TRBV11-2, the J gene TRBJ2-6; maybe TRBD2 (6 bases). Trimming removed 1 base at V and 9 bases at J, with 13 bases between. Germline values: CDR1 SGHAT, CDR2 FQNNGV. This CDR3 is built from 15 residues. The CDR3 protein is CASSLVLGGGNVLTF. The CDR3 DNA follows: TGTGCCAGCAGCTTAGTTTTGGGGGGAGGCAACGTCCTGACTTTC.

V is TRBV6-6 and J is TRBJ1-5; 7 bases line up with TRBD1. The ends lost 7 bases at V and 7 bases at J; junction bases unmatched: 13. The CDR3 runs to 15 residues. From germline, CDR1 is MNHNY and CDR2 SVGAGI (reference sequence). DNA for the CDR3: TGTGCCAGCACCTCACAGGGGCTACTTGACCAGCCCCAGCATTTT. Its translation is CASTSQGLLDQPQHF.

CDR3 in amino acids: CAGRQGLETQYF. CDR3 coding DNA: TGTGCCGGACGACAGGGCCTCGAGACCCAGTACTTC. V and J are TRBV6-5 and TRBJ2-5; 7 bases map to TRBD1. The CDR3 spans 12 residues. CDR1 and CDR2 from the germline V gene are MNHEY and SVGAGI. V dropped 11 bases and J dropped 5; count of bases not matched to a gene: 8.

This chain uses TRBV7-2 with TRBJ1-1; D may be TRBD1 (6 bases). The CDR3 extends over 16 amino acids. Trimming took off 4 bases at V and 6 bases at J, with 21 bases between the two ends. Germline CDR1 is SGHTA and CDR2 is FQGNSA. The CDR3 coding sequence is TGTGCCAGCAGCTCCCCCCCCACAGGGTTAGTCCCTGAAGCTTTCTTT. Its protein product is CASSSPPTGLVPEAFF.

V gene TRBV11-3 combines with J gene TRBJ1-1, with a tentative D call TRBD1 (5 bases). The CDR3 is made up of 14 amino acids. V lost 3 bases to trimming and J lost 5 bases, with 13 bases between them. Looked up from germline, CDR1 is SGHNT and CDR2 is YENEEA. The CDR3 coding sequence is TGTGCCAGCAGCTTCGGGGGAACCGGGACTGAAGCTTTCTTT. It is translated as CASSFGGTGTEAFF. Looking up the rest from reference TRBV11-3 and TRBJ1-1 gives the full variable domain: EAGVVQSPRYKIIEKKQPVAFWCNPISGHNTLYWYLQNLGQGPELLIRYENEEAVDDSQLPKDRFSAERLKGVDSTLKIQPAELGDSAVYLCASSFGGTGTEAFFGQGTRLTVV.

This rearrangement joins TRBV2 to TRBJ1-1; TRBD1 matches 10 bases. After removal of 10 bases from V and 3 bases from J, the junction contained 8 bases not matched to a gene. CDR3 size: 14 residues. Germline V gene sequence: CDR1 SNHLY, CDR2 FYNNEI. CDR3 sequence (DNA): TGTGCCATAACCGGGACAGGGGTACACACTGAAGCTTTCTTT. As protein: CAITGTGVHTEAFF.

There are a few counts of this clone. The V call is TRBV28, the J call TRBJ1-5, with 8 positions matching TRBD1. There are 15 residues in the CDR3. The germline gives CDR1 MDHEN, CDR2 SYDVKM. After removal of 7 bases from V and 7 bases from J, the junction contained 12 bases not matched to a gene. The CDR3 is CASTALTGARQPQHF. The DNA of the CDR3 is TGTGCCAGCACGGCTTTGACAGGGGCTCGCCAGCCCCAGCATTTT.

This clone appeared a few times. J is TRBJ1-4 and V is TRBV15, with 12 bases aligning to TRBD1. Germline V lookup: CDR1 LNHNV, CDR2 YYDKDF (reference sequence). V was pared by 8 bases and J by 8 bases, with 6 bases of the junction left unmatched. CDR3 length: 14 residues. In nucleotides, the CDR3 is TGTGCCACCCAACAGGGACAGGGGGCGGAAAAACTGTTTTTT. The encoded protein is CATQQGQGAEKLFF.

This clone was seen more than once but under ten times. The rearrangement joins TRBV10-1 to TRBJ1-4; no reliable D call. CDR3 length equals 13 residues. The germline V gene encodes CDR1 WNHNN and CDR2 SYGVQD (reference sequence). The V gene lost 4 bases and the J gene lost 6 bases, with 9 bases spanning the gap. As DNA, the CDR3 is TGCGCCAGCAGTGGTGTCATGTATGAAAAACTGTTTTTT. Translating gives CASSGVMYEKLFF.

This clone was recorded once. This rearrangement joins TRBV28 to TRBJ1-1, with TRBD1 matching over 8 bases. The germline CDR1 and CDR2 sequences are MDHEN and SYDVKM. The CDR3 totals 12 residues. Germline trimming cut 5 bases from V and 8 bases from J; bases unmatched to any gene: 4. In DNA form, the CDR3 reads TGTGCCAGCAGTCACGGGGACAGGGAAGCTTTCTTT. Residues: CASSHGDREAFF.

This clone was seen a few times. This chain joins TRBV6-1 and TRBJ2-7; TRBD2 agrees at 14 bases. Germline trimming cut 3 bases from V and 3 bases from J; bases unmatched to any gene: 4. Germline CDR1 is MNHNS and CDR2 is SASEGT. The CDR3 has 16 residues. The CDR3 loop is CASSDQGTSGSYEQYF. The DNA for the CDR3 is TGTGCCAGCAGTGATCAAGGGACTAGCGGGAGCTACGAGCAGTACTTC.

The chain joins TRBV7-2 to TRBJ2-3; no definite D call. Trimming shortened V by 1 base and J by 0 bases, and 2 bases separated the two germline ends. The CDR3 length is 13 residues. Germline assignment: CDR1 SGHTA and CDR2 FQGNSA. CDR3 DNA sequence: TGTGCCAGCAGCTTAGTAAGCACAGATACGCAGTATTTT. This codes for CASSLVSTDTQYF.

The genes are TRBV7-2 and TRBJ1-4; the D is unclear. Trimming took 4 bases from V and 8 from J, leaving 11 bases between them. There are 13 residues in the CDR3. Germline lookup yields CDR1 SGHTA and CDR2 FQGNSA. The CDR3 region is CASSSRAWEKLFF. In nucleotides, the CDR3 is TGTGCCAGCAGCTCTCGAGCCTGGGAAAAACTGTTTTTT. Using reference TRBV7-2 and TRBJ1-4 for the parts outside the CDR3, the full variable domain is GAGVSQSPSNKVTEKGKDVELRCDPISGHTALYWYRQSLGQGLEFLIYFQGNSAPDKSGLPSDRFSAERTGGSVSTLTIQRTQQEDSAVYLCASSSRAWEKLFFGSGTQLSVL.

J is TRBJ1-6 and V is TRBV15; D call uncertain. V was trimmed by 5 bases and J by 0 bases, leaving 11 bases between them. Germline lookup yields CDR1 LNHNV and CDR2 YYDKDF (reference sequence). This CDR3 spans 16 amino acids. The CDR3 reads CATSPVVSSYNSPLHF. CDR3 DNA sequence: TGTGCCACCAGCCCGGTGGTTAGCTCCTATAATTCACCCCTCCACTTT. The variable domain in full, with the rest retrieved from reference TRBV15 and TRBJ1-6, is DAMVIQNPRYQVTQFGKPVTLSCSQTLNHNVMYWYQQKSSQAPKLLFHYYDKDFNNEADTPDNFQSRRPNTSFCFLDIRSPGLGDTAMYLCATSPVVSSYNSPLHFGNGTRLTVT.

The V and J genes are TRBV29-1 and TRBJ1-4, with no clear D. The CDR3 runs to 13 residues. Germline V gene sequence: CDR1 SQVTM, CDR2 ANQGSEA. Trimming cost V 3 bases and J 8 bases, with 13 bases left between them. The CDR3 loop reads CSVDLGSGEKLFF. In nucleotides, the CDR3 is TGCAGCGTTGATCTCGGGAGTGGGGAAAAACTGTTTTTT.